These 6 T cell receptor beta chains share one sample of origin, sequenced in a study of cytomegalovirus exposure and HLA in healthy donors. This PCR relied on a set of 60 Vbeta primers and 13 Jbeta primers. Sequencing used immunoSEQ multiplex PCR; TCRdb keeps in-frame clones, though not all of them. The sample holds 150,000 to 250,000 clones, 75% to 85% seen once. The sample comprised PBMCs. Receptor source: a girl aged 5 to 17 in good health and CMV-seropositive.

The chain uses TRBV19 and TRBJ1-6, with 10 bases lining up with TRBD1. CDR1 is LNHDA, CDR2 SQIVND, per germline (reference sequence). The CDR3 spans 17 residues. The junction had 15 bases not matched to a gene; V was cut back by 9 bases and J by 7 bases. The CDR3 DNA sequence: TGTGCCAGCGGGGACAGGGGACTGGTAGAGGGAAATTCACCCCTCCACTTT. Its protein is CASGDRGLVEGNSPLHF.

V and J are TRBV6-5 and TRBJ1-6; TRBD1 might be the D (6 bases). V lost 11 bases to trimming and J lost 7 bases, with 21 bases between them. Germline V gene lookup returns CDR1 MNHEY and CDR2 SVGAGI. CDR3 size: 15 residues. DNA of the CDR3: TGTGCCTTCCGGGCGGGGGGCGCATGGAATTCACCCCTCCACTTT. Translation gives CAFRAGGAWNSPLHF.

The chain uses TRBV27 and TRBJ2-7; D perhaps matches TRBD1 (5 bases). Trimming removed 2 bases from V and 2 bases from J, with 16 bases in between. The CDR3 has 16 amino acids. Germline lookup yields CDR1 MNHEY and CDR2 SMNVEV (reference sequence). The DNA for the CDR3 is TGTGCCAGCAGTTTAACTCGACAGACTCTTACCTACGAGCAGTACTTC. Protein product: CASSLTRQTLTYEQYF.

The chain carries TRBV6-5 and TRBJ2-7, with a possible D match to TRBD1 (5 bases). Per the germline V gene, CDR1 is MNHEY and CDR2 is SVGAGI. Trimming took 8 bases from V and 2 from J, leaving 16 bases between them. The CDR3 length is 14 residues. CDR3 in DNA: TGTGCCAGCCAGGGAACAACAGGACCCTACGAGCAGTACTTC. Translating gives CASQGTTGPYEQYF.

The chain recombines TRBV5-4 with TRBJ1-1; D might be TRBD1 (5 bases). Per the germline V gene, CDR1 is SGHNT and CDR2 is YYREEE (reference sequence). Trimming cost V 2 bases and J 1 base, with 6 bases left between them. This CDR3 contains 13 residues. The CDR3 sequence: CASSLGANTEAFF. As DNA, the CDR3 is TGTGCCAGCAGCTTAGGGGCGAACACTGAAGCTTTCTTT.

The chain uses TRBV11-2 and TRBJ2-3; a weak D match, TRBD2 (6 bases). The V end was cut by 5 bases, the J end by 0 bases, with 12 bases between. Germline loops: CDR1 SGHAT, CDR2 FQNNGV. CDR3 length equals 15 residues. The CDR3 DNA follows: TGTGCCAGCAGCCATGATCGGGGGAGCACAGATACGCAGTATTTT. Translation gives CASSHDRGSTDTQYF.